One T cell receptor (beta chain) is described in this entry. Its antigen is as yet unknown. The data were obtained in a study of OX40 agonist ivuxolimab in advanced cancers. About the study: Ivuxolimab, which is an agonistic anti-OX40 (CD134) antibody, was administered to the patients. Patients received ivuxolimab, an intravenous treatment, every 2 weeks at 0.01 to 10 mg/kg. Whole-study results and caveats: Low normalized clonal expansion also occurred in some nonresponding patients.

The germline V gene encodes CDR1 LNHDA and CDR2 SQIVND (reference sequence). The junction had 9 bases not matched to a gene; V was cut back by 11 bases and J by 2 bases. There are 15 residues in the CDR3. The table came from immunoSEQ multiplex PCR; TCRdb's copy has only in-frame clones and leaves some out. This sample has approximately 58,000 clones, with roughly 84% found just once. The V and J genes are TRBV19 and TRBJ1-5; TRBD1 matches 10 bases. The specimen was CD4+ or CD8+ T cells sorted from blood, collected in a trial of the OX40 agonist ivuxolimab. The receptor was derived from an adult with an advanced solid tumor such as melanoma, head and neck, liver or kidney cancer. The CDR3 reads CASRQGAFGNQPQHF. In nucleotides, the CDR3 is TGTGCCTCCCGACAGGGGGCATTCGGCAATCAGCCCCAGCATTTT. Filled out from reference TRBV19 and TRBJ1-5, the complete variable domain reads DGGITQSPKYLFRKEGQNVTLSCEQNLNHDAMYWYRQDPGQGLRLIYYSQIVNDFQKGDIAEGYSVSREKKESFPLTVTSAQKNPTAFYLCASRQGAFGNQPQHFGDGTRLSIL.